This entry lists 17 T cell receptor beta chains sequenced from one sample in a study of cytomegalovirus exposure and HLA in healthy donors. The PCR made use of 60 Vbeta and 13 Jbeta primers. Clones were sequenced by immunoSEQ multiplex PCR, and TCRdb holds only the in-frame ones, with some missing. Among tens of thousands of clones listed, 82% were seen once. The sequencing input was PBMCs. These receptors were obtained from a man between 45 and 60 years old in good health and CMV-seronegative.

This sequence joins TRBV28 and TRBJ2-1; 7 positions match TRBD2. Germline values: CDR1 MDHEN, CDR2 SYDVKM. The V segment lost 5 bases and the J segment 2 bases; nucleotides outside the gene matches: 12. The CDR3 consists of 17 residues. CDR3 nucleotides: TGTGCCAGCAGTGACGAAAGCGGGATGACGACCTACAATGAGCAGTTCTTC. Translating it yields CASSDESGMTTYNEQFF.

The chain uses TRBV28 and TRBJ2-5; a possible D gene is TRBD1 (5 bases). The J call may not be correct, given that the DNA end is closer to TRBJ2-7. The CDR3 has 14 residues. Looked up from germline, CDR1 is MDHEN and CDR2 is SYDVKM. In DNA form, the CDR3 reads TGTGCCAGCAGGCAAGACTTAGGGGTAGGCGAGCAGTACTTC. This translates into CASRQDLGVGEQYF.

The sample holds one count of this clone. The rearrangement joins TRBV5-1 to TRBJ1-1, with D possibly being TRBD1 (5 bases). The CDR3 runs to 13 residues. CDR1 is SGHRS and CDR2 is YFSETQ in the germline V gene. V gave up 3 bases and J gave up 2 bases, with 8 bases separating them. CDR3 nucleotide sequence: TGCGCCAGCAGCTCCCAGGGAAACACTGAAGCTTTCTTT. Translated, it gives CASSSQGNTEAFF.

CDR3 region: CASRSDRQGGTEAFF. The CDR3 DNA is TGTGCCAGCAGATCCGACCGACAGGGGGGCACTGAAGCTTTCTTT. The chain has TRBV6-6 and TRBJ1-1; 9 bases fit TRBD1. The trim removed 6 bases at V and 4 bases at J, leaving 9 bases unmatched. The CDR3 consists of 15 residues. Looked up from germline, CDR1 is MNHNY and CDR2 is SVGAGI (reference sequence).

This chain joins TRBV19 and TRBJ2-6, with D uncertain. The CDR3 is 17 residues long. Germline V lookup: CDR1 LNHDA, CDR2 SQIVND (reference sequence). The V gene lost 1 base and the J gene lost 0 bases, with 10 bases spanning the gap. CDR3 DNA sequence: TGTGCCAGTAGTATAGTTGGGCTACTCTCTGGGGCCAACGTCCTGACTTTC. Encoded protein: CASSIVGLLSGANVLTF.

This clone was recorded only once. This chain connects TRBV19 to TRBJ2-1; D possibly corresponds to TRBD2 (6 bases). V was pared by 5 bases and J by 9 bases, with 14 bases between. CDR3 length equals 13 residues. Looked up from germline, CDR1 is LNHDA and CDR2 is SQIVND (reference sequence). CDR3: CASSSTGDSEQFF. The CDR3 DNA follows: TGTGCCAGTAGTTCAACGGGAGACAGTGAGCAGTTCTTC.

The rearrangement uses TRBV4-1 and TRBJ1-6; 8 nucleotides agree with TRBD1. CDR1 is MGHRA, CDR2 YSYEKL, per germline. Germline trimming cut 4 bases from V and 4 bases from J; bases unmatched to any gene: 6. This CDR3 contains 16 residues. Written as DNA, the CDR3 is TGCGCCAGCAGCCGCGTACAGGGGGGTTATAATTCACCCCTCCACTTT. Translation gives CASSRVQGGYNSPLHF.

This chain uses TRBV28 with TRBJ1-1; possible D gene TRBD1, 5 bases. Trimming took 7 bases from V and 7 from J, leaving 19 bases between them. The CDR3 runs to 14 residues. CDR1 is MDHEN and CDR2 is SYDVKM in the germline V gene. For the CDR3, the DNA is TGTGCCAGCAACGGGGGGGGAGGTAGAGATGAAGCTTTCTTT. Translated: CASNGGGGRDEAFF.

The chain recombines TRBV5-1 with TRBJ1-4; maybe TRBD1 (5 bases). Germline values: CDR1 SGHRS, CDR2 YFSETQ. V shed 0 bases and J shed 5 bases, with 11 bases lying between them. This CDR3 is 15 amino acids long. In DNA, the CDR3 is TGCGCCAGCAGCTTGGTGGCAGGGTCCAATGAAAAACTGTTTTTT. Translation: CASSLVAGSNEKLFF.

The chain has TRBV10-3 and TRBJ1-1, with TRBD1 as a possible D gene (6 bases). V lost 0 bases and J 5 bases, leaving 13 bases between the germline ends. Germline CDR1 and CDR2: ENHRY and SYGVKD. The CDR3 length is 15 residues. CDR3 bases: TGTGCCATCAGTGAGTCGTTGGGGCAGGGGACTGAAGCTTTCTTT. It codes for CAISESLGQGTEAFF.

This chain joins TRBV28 and TRBJ2-5; the match to TRBD2 covers 14 bases. V was clipped by 4 bases and J by 5 bases; unmatched bases: 6. Germline V CDR1 and CDR2: MDHEN, SYDVKM. CDR3 size: 16 residues. CDR3 nucleotide sequence: TGTGCCAGCAGTTCTCCCCGACTAGCGGGAGGGGAGACCCAGTACTTC. Residues: CASSSPRLAGGETQYF.

V and J are TRBV27 and TRBJ2-2, with TRBD1 matching 8 bases. The CDR3 spans 15 residues. With 7 bases clipped from V and 7 bases from J, the junction kept 11 bases outside the gene matches. Germline CDR1 reads MNHEY; CDR2 reads SMNVEV (reference sequence). CDR3 DNA sequence: TGTGCCAGCATGCGGGACAGGTTAGGGTACGGGGAGCTGTTTTTT. Amino acid sequence: CASMRDRLGYGELFF.

The chain couples TRBV29-1 to TRBJ1-2; maybe TRBD1 (5 bases). The ends were cut back, 4 bases at V and 4 bases at J, with 16 bases in the middle. Germline CDR1 and CDR2: SQVTM and ANQGSEA. This CDR3 spans 14 amino acids. As DNA, the CDR3 is TGCAGCGTTGGGGGCCGGGGGGTTTCCTATGGCTACACCTTC. It yields the protein CSVGGRGVSYGYTF.

The chain links TRBV29-1 to TRBJ2-7; 10 positions match TRBD1. The CDR3 spans 14 residues. The ends lost 4 bases at V and 3 bases at J; junction bases unmatched: 6. The V gene's germline CDR1 is SQVTM and CDR2 ANQGSEA. The CDR3 spells CSVGGQGGLYEQYF. The CDR3 region has the DNA TGCAGCGTTGGAGGACAGGGGGGGCTCTACGAGCAGTACTTC.

This clone was observed a handful of times. V usage is TRBV27 and J usage is TRBJ1-2; D is possibly TRBD1 (6 bases). The germline gives CDR1 MNHEY, CDR2 SMNVEV (reference sequence). V was trimmed by 5 bases and J by 4 bases, leaving 11 bases between them. The CDR3 length is 13 residues. Written as DNA, the CDR3 is TGTGCCAGCAGTCTTCAGGGGAGCTATGGCTACACCTTC. This gives the protein CASSLQGSYGYTF.

V usage is TRBV5-1 and J usage is TRBJ2-5; tentative D call: TRBD2 (6 bases). The V and J ends lost 4 bases and 1 base respectively, with 14 bases between them. Germline-derived CDR1 and CDR2 are SGHRS and YFSETQ. The CDR3 consists of 15 residues. This CDR3 is CASSPYVGSQETQYF. CDR3 DNA sequence: TGCGCCAGCAGCCCCTACGTCGGGAGCCAAGAGACCCAGTACTTC.

The V and J genes are TRBV6-5 and TRBJ2-7; TRBD1 matches 7 bases. This CDR3 contains 16 residues. Germline-derived CDR1 and CDR2 are MNHEY and SVGAGI. V shed 2 bases, J shed 3 bases, and the junction held 10 bases outside the gene matches. Written as DNA, the CDR3 is TGTGCCAGCAGTTACCCTTTGGGGACAGTCCTCTACGAGCAGTACTTC. Its protein product is CASSYPLGTVLYEQYF.